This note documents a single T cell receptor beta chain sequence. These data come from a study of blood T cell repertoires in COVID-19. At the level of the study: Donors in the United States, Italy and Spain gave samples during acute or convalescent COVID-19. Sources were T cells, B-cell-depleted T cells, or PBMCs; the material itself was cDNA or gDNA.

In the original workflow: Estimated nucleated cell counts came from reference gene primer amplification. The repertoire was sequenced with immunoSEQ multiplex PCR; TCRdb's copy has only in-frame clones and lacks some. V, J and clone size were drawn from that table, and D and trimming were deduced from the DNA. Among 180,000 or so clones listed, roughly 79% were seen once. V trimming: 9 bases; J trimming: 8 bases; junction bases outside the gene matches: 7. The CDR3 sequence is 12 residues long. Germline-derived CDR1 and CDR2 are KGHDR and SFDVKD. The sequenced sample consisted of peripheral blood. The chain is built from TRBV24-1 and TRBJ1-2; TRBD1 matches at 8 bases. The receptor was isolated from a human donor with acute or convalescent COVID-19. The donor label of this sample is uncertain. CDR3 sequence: CATHGQGGGYTF. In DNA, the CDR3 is TGTGCCACCCATGGACAGGGCGGCGGCTACACCTTC.